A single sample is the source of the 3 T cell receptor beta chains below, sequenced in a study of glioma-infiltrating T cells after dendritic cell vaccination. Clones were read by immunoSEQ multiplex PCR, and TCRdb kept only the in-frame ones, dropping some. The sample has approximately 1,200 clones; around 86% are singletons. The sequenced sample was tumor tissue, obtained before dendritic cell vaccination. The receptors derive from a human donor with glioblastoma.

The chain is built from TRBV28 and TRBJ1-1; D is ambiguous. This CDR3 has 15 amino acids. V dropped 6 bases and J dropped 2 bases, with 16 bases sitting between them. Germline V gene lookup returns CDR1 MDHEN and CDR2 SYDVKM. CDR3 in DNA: TGTGCCAGCAGCAAAAGCGGGCAATATAACACTGAAGCTTTCTTT. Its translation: CASSKSGQYNTEAFF.

CDR3 sequence: CASSLQGWEETQYF. CDR3 bases: TGTGCCAGCAGCTTACAGGGGTGGGAAGAGACCCAGTACTTC. The V gene is TRBV5-6, the J gene TRBJ2-5; TRBD1 matches at 7 bases. V was pared by 2 bases and J by 3 bases, with 4 bases of the junction left unmatched. The CDR3 runs to 14 residues. Germline CDR1 SGHDT, CDR2 YYEEEE.

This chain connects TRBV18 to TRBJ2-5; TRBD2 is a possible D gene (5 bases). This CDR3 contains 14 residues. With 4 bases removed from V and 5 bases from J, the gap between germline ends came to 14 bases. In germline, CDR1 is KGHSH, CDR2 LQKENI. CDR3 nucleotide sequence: TGTGCCAGCTCACAGACCTGGACGGGGGAGACCCAGTACTTC. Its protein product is CASSQTWTGETQYF.